This T cell receptor beta chain was captured in a study of T cells in women clearing cervical HPV infection. Across the study: Blood came at first lesion visit for cases, post-clearance for controls.

V gave up 0 bases and J gave up 3 bases; unmatched junction bases: 4. Germline CDR1 and CDR2: SGHRS and YFSETQ. The CDR3 runs to 16 residues. As for this clone: What it binds is unknown. Read data end 3 residues before the CDR3 end; the end is taken from the germline J gene.

Generated by immunoSEQ multiplex PCR, the TCRdb table keeps only in-frame clones and is missing some. The sample totals about 12,000 clones. Study outcomes and limitations: Richness plus V gene abundances separated cases from controls with AUC about 0.8.

This TCR derives from a woman aged 18 to 75 with a cervical HPV16 infection that either progressed to CIN3+ or cleared (not recorded which). Sequenced: blood buffy coat. This chain joins TRBV5-1 and TRBJ2-1; 9 nucleotides match TRBD2. Incomplete CDR3 DNA: TGCGCCAGCAGCTTGGCCTCAGCGGGGGGCTACAATGAG. Protein sequence: CASSLASAGGYNE. Given in full, the CDR3 is CASSLASAGGYNEQFF. Supplemented by reference TRBV5-1 and TRBJ2-1, the full variable domain reads KAGVTQTPRYLIKTRGQQVTLSCSPISGHRSVSWYQQTPGQGLQFLFEYFSETQRNKGNFPGRFSGRQFSNSRSEMNVSTLELGDSALYLCASSLASAGGYNEQFFGPGTRLTVL.